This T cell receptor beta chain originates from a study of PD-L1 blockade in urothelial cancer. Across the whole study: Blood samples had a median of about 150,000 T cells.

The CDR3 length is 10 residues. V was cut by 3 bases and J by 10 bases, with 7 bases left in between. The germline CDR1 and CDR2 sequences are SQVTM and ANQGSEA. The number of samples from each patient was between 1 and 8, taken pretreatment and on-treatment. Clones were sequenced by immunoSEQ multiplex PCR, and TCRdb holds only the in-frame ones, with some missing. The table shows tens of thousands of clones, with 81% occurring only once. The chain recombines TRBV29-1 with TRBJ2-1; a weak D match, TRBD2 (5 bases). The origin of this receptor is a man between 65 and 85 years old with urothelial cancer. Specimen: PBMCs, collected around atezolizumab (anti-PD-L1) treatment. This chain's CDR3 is CSVETGEQFF. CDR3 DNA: TGCAGCGTTGAGACGGGGGAGCAGTTCTTC.